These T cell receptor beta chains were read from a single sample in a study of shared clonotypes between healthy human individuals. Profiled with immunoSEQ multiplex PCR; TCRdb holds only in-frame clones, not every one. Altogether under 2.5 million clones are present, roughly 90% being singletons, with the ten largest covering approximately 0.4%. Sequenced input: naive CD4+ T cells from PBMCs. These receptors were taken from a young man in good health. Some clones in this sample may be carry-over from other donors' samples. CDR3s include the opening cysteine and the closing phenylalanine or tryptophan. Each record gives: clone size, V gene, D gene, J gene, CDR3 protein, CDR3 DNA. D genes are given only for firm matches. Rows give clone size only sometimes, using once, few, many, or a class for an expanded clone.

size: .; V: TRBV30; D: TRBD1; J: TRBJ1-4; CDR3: CAWRSGRGRGSTNEKLFF; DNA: TGTGCCTGGAGATCGGGCAGGGGGCGCGGGTCAACTAATGAAAAACTGTTTTTT
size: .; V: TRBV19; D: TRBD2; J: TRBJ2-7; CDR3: CASSTVGRGGKYEQYF; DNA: TGTGCCAGTAGCACCGTAGGAAGGGGAGGGAAATACGAGCAGTACTTC
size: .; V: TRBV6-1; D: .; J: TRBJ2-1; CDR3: CASTDTRDSYNEQFF; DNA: TGTGCCAGCACCGATACTCGGGACTCGTACAATGAGCAGTTCTTC
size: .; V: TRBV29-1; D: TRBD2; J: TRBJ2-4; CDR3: CSVQGGGTSGWGDIQYF; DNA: TGCAGCGTTCAAGGAGGTGGGACTAGCGGGTGGGGGGACATTCAGTACTTC
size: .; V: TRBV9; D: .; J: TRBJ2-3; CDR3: CASSRTTTDTQYF; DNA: TGTGCCAGCAGTCGGACAACCACAGATACGCAGTATTTT
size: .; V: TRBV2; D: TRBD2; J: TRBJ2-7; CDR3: CALAGGLSYEQYF; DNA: TGTGCCCTAGCGGGAGGCCTCTCCTACGAGCAGTACTTC
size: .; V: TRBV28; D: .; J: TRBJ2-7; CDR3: CASSLNLNEQYF; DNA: TGTGCCAGCAGTTTAAACCTAAACGAGCAGTACTTC
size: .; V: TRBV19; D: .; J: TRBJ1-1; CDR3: CASREGRRLMNTEAFF; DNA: TGTGCCAGTAGGGAGGGACGGCGTCTCATGAACACTGAAGCTTTCTTT
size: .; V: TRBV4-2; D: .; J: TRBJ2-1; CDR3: CASSQLRSEQFF; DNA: TGTGCCAGCAGCCAGCTTCGTTCTGAGCAGTTCTTC
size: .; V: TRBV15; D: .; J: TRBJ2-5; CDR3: CATSRPGRSTGLETQYF; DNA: TGTGCCACCAGCAGACCGGGACGGAGTACAGGGCTAGAGACCCAGTACTTC
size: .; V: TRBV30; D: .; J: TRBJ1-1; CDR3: CAWDRLNTEAFF; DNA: TGTGCCTGGGACAGATTGAACACTGAAGCTTTCTTT
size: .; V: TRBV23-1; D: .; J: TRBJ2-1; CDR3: CARAYEQFF; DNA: TGCGCCAGAGCGTATGAGCAGTTCTTC
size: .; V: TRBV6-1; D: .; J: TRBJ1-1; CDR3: CASSDPGHHTEAFF; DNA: TGTGCCAGCAGTGACCCCGGACATCACACTGAAGCTTTCTTT
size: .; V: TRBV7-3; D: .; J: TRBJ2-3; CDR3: CASSLTPAPPGDTQYF; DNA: TGTGCCAGCAGCTTAACCCCCGCTCCTCCGGGTGATACGCAGTATTTT
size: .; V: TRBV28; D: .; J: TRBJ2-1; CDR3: CASTSAGAGKTEQFF; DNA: TGTGCCAGCACCAGCGCAGGGGCCGGGAAGACTGAGCAGTTCTTC
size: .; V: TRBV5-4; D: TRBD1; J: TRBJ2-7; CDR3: CASSSRDRGKYEQYF; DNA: TGTGCCAGCAGCTCCCGGGACAGGGGGAAGTACGAGCAGTACTTC
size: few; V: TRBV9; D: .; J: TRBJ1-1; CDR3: CASSYTGRTEAFF; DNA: TGTGCCAGCAGCTACACGGGGAGGACTGAAGCTTTCTTT
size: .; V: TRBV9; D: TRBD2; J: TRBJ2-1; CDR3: CASSVGGRTGVTSGRVNNEQFF; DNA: TGTGCCAGCAGCGTAGGAGGCCGGACAGGGGTGACTAGCGGGAGGGTTAACAATGAGCAGTTCTTC
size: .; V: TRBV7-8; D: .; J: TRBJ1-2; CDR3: CASTIGGPGGYGYTF; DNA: TGTGCCAGCACTATAGGTGGGCCCGGTGGTTATGGCTACACCTTC
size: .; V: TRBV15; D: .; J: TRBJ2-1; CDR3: CATSRDAGNDYEQFF; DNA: TGTGCCACCAGCAGAGATGCGGGTAATGACTATGAGCAGTTCTTC
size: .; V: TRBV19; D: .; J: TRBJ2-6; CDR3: CASSIGRAGANVLTF; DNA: TGTGCCAGTAGTATTGGCCGGGCTGGGGCCAACGTCCTGACTTTC
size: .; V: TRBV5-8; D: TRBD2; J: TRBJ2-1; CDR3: CASSLILTSGISYNEQFF; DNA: TGTGCCAGCAGCTTGATATTGACTAGCGGGATATCCTACAATGAGCAGTTCTTC
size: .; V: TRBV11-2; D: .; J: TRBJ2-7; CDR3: CASSRYGSQRGEQYF; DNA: TGTGCCAGCAGCCGATACGGGTCGCAGAGAGGCGAGCAGTACTTC
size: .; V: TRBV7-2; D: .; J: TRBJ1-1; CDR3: CASSFYTEAFF; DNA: TGTGCCAGCAGCTTTTATACTGAAGCTTTCTTT
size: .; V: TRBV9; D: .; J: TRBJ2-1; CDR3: CASSVGSGSYNEQFF; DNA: TGTGCCAGCAGCGTAGGTTCCGGCTCCTACAATGAGCAGTTCTTC
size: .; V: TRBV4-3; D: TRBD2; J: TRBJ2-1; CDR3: CASSQDRSGRPGRNEQFF; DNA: TGCGCCAGCAGCCAAGACCGTAGCGGGAGGCCGGGTAGGAATGAGCAGTTCTTC
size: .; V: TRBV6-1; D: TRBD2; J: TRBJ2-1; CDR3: CASGLAGGVWQFF; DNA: TGTGCCAGCGGTCTAGCGGGAGGGGTTTGGCAGTTCTTC
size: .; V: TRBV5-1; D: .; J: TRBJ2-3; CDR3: CASSGQGSTDTQYF; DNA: TGCGCCAGCAGCGGGCAAGGGAGCACAGATACGCAGTATTTT
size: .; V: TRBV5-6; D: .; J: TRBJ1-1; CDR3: CASSLAPGSTEAFF; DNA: TGTGCCAGCAGCTTGGCCCCGGGGTCGACTGAAGCTTTCTTT
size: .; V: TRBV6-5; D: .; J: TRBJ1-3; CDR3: CASKDSLTGNTIYF; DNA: TGTGCCAGCAAAGACAGCTTGACGGGAAACACCATATATTTT